A single sample is the source of the 14 T cell receptor beta chains below, sequenced in a study of vaccination effects on CD4 cells after COVID-19. Viral peptide pool expansion of antigen-specific CD4+ T cells preceded sequencing in the ViraFEST assay. Cells that had been cultured for 9 to 10 days were the source of isolated CD4+ T cells. Absence of prior SARS-CoV-2 infection characterized the vaccine recipients, who showed negative nucleocapsid antibodies. These receptors' targets are unknown. This table comes from immunoSEQ multiplex PCR, and its TCRdb copy is limited to in-frame clones, with some not included. Seen here are some 70,000 clones, 75% to 85% observed once, and the top ten hold 12%. The specimen comprised CD4+ T cells from PBMCs cultured with SARS-CoV-2 spike peptides, sampled before COVID-19 vaccination. Receptors originate from a human donor who received a COVID-19 vaccine.

The chain employs TRBV24-1 and TRBJ1-5; D remains ambiguous. V was trimmed by 5 bases and J by 2 bases, leaving 12 bases between them. The V gene's germline CDR1 is KGHDR and CDR2 SFDVKD. The CDR3 length is 15 residues. CDR3 amino acids: CATSARRGGNQPQHF. The CDR3 coding sequence is TGTGCCACCAGTGCCCGAAGAGGAGGCAATCAGCCCCAGCATTTT.

The chain carries TRBV5-5 and TRBJ1-1; 9 nucleotides line up with TRBD1. V lost 5 bases and J lost 1; bases outside the gene matches: 9. Per the germline V gene, CDR1 is SGHKS and CDR2 is YYEKEE (reference sequence). The CDR3 is made up of 16 amino acids. The CDR3 protein is CASRPEQGAWNTEAFF. Here the CDR3 DNA reads TGTGCCAGCAGACCGGAACAGGGGGCCTGGAACACTGAAGCTTTCTTT.

In this sample, this clone turned up a few times. This chain links TRBV7-9 with TRBJ2-2; the D is unclear. The CDR3 runs 15 residues. V lost 3 bases, J lost 2 bases, and 10 bases lay in between. The germline CDR1 and CDR2 sequences are SEHNR and FQNEAQ (reference sequence). Here the CDR3 reads CASSLGRLNTGELFF. For the CDR3, the DNA is TGTGCCAGCAGCTTGGGCAGATTAAACACCGGGGAGCTGTTTTTT.

This chain links TRBV29-1 with TRBJ1-1; D unresolved. CDR1 is SQVTM, CDR2 ANQGSEA, per germline. This CDR3 spans 12 amino acids. V was shortened by 4 bases and J by 1 base, with 7 bases between the two germline ends. The CDR3 DNA reads TGCAGCGTTGCATACCAGAACACTGAAGCTTTCTTT. Residues: CSVAYQNTEAFF.

The chain combines TRBV9 with TRBJ2-1; tentatively, D is TRBD2 (6 bases). Trimming removed 0 bases at V and 2 bases at J, with 6 bases between. Germline V gene sequence: CDR1 SGDLS, CDR2 YYNGEE. The length of the CDR3 is 14 residues. CDR3 protein: CASSVGGAYNEQFF. The CDR3 coding sequence is TGTGCCAGCAGCGTAGGGGGGGCCTACAATGAGCAGTTCTTC.

The V call is TRBV15, the J call TRBJ2-4; TRBD1 is a possible D gene (6 bases). The CDR3 sequence is 15 residues long. Germline CDR1 LNHNV, CDR2 YYDKDF (reference sequence). V was trimmed by 1 base and J by 5 bases, leaving 12 bases between them. Written as DNA, the CDR3 is TGTGCCACCAGCAGAGCTGCGACAGGACAAAACATTCAGTACTTC. This encodes CATSRAATGQNIQYF.

This sequence joins TRBV6-6 and TRBJ2-1, with D uncertain. Per the germline V gene, CDR1 is MNHNY and CDR2 is SVGAGI (reference sequence). CDR3 length: 12 amino acids. V lost 4 bases to trimming and J lost 5 bases, with 6 bases between them. The CDR3 DNA is TGTGCCAGCAGTTCGAACAACAATGAGCAGTTCTTC. This gives the protein CASSSNNNEQFF.

The genes are TRBV7-3 and TRBJ1-1, with a weak D call TRBD1 (6 bases). Trimming cost V 5 bases and J 3 bases, with 10 bases left between them. This CDR3 spans 13 amino acids. Per germline, CDR1 SGHTA and CDR2 FQGTGA. CDR3 sequence reads: CASSPGTYTEAFF. In DNA, the CDR3 is TGTGCCAGCAGCCCTGGGACATACACTGAAGCTTTCTTT.

The rearrangement uses TRBV9 and TRBJ2-2; TRBD2 might be the D (6 bases). Looked up from germline, CDR1 is SGDLS and CDR2 is YYNGEE. The CDR3 is 14 residues long. The V gene lost 4 bases and the J gene lost 7 bases, with 14 bases spanning the gap. The CDR3 DNA sequence: TGTGCCAGCAGCACCCGGAGGGGTGGCGGGGAGCTGTTTTTT. It codes for CASSTRRGGGELFF.

Only one count was recorded for this clone. The genes are TRBV6-5 and TRBJ1-5, with TRBD1 identical over 7 bases. This CDR3 contains 13 residues. Losses at the gene ends were 4 bases for V and 7 bases for J; bases not matched to a gene: 4. Germline assignment: CDR1 MNHEY and CDR2 SVGAGI. The CDR3 nucleotides read TGTGCCAGCAGTTTGCAGGGGGAGCAGCCCCAGCATTTT. Residues: CASSLQGEQPQHF.

The chain combines TRBV7-3 with TRBJ2-7; either TRBD1 or TRBD2 may supply D (6 bases each). The CDR3 length is 13 residues. Germline V gives CDR1 SGHTA, CDR2 FQGTGA. Trimming removed 0 bases from V and 6 bases from J, with 9 bases in between. The CDR3 bases are TGTGCCAGCAGCTTAACGGGGGGCAGCGAGCAGTACGTC. Translated: CASSLTGGSEQYV.

The chain combines TRBV19 with TRBJ2-7; D is unresolved. The CDR3 is 13 amino acids. CDR1 is LNHDA, CDR2 SQIVND, per germline (reference sequence). Trimming took off 6 bases at V and 6 bases at J, with 15 bases between the two ends. This CDR3 reads CASSITFRGEQYV. The CDR3 bases are TGTGCCAGTAGCATCACATTTAGAGGCGAGCAGTACGTC.

The rearrangement joins TRBV11-3 to TRBJ2-5; 13 nucleotides align to TRBD2. The CDR3 has 17 residues. Unmatched junction bases numbered 8, after V lost 5 bases and J lost 2 bases. Germline CDR1 is SGHNT and CDR2 is YENEEA. The CDR3 nucleotides read TGTGCCAGCAGCCCCGGGACTAGCGGGGTCCGACAAGAGACCCAGTACTTC. It codes for CASSPGTSGVRQETQYF.

This clone was seen more than once but under ten times. The J gene is TRBJ2-7, the V gene TRBV5-8, with D maybe TRBD1 (6 bases). This CDR3 spans 14 amino acids. Trimming shortened V by 4 bases and J by 5 bases, and 16 bases separated the two germline ends. Germline loops: CDR1 SGHTS, CDR2 YDEGEE. DNA for the CDR3: TGTGCCAGCAGCGGCCCCTACAGGGTCCACGAGCAGTACGTC. Its translation is CASSGPYRVHEQYV.